This TCR beta chain was captured by sequencing in a study of T cells after yellow fever vaccination. This clonotype was detected a few times. A universal primer site and UMIs were added as TCR cDNA was made by 5'RACE template switching. TCRdb called the 5' RACE reads again in MiXCR, with one record for every CDR3 protein. Altogether hundreds of thousands of distinct CDR3 sequences are present, roughly 4% being singletons, with the ten largest covering 23%. The sequencing used PBMCs, collected on the day of the yellow fever booster vaccination. This TCR came from a man between 18 and 35 years old who received the YFV17D yellow fever vaccine.

The CDR3 region is CASSYPLQETQYF. CDR3 nucleotides: TGTGCCAGCAGTTACCCGCTCCAGGAGACCCAGTACTTC. The V call is TRBV6-2 or TRBV6-3, the J call TRBJ2-5; unclear D gene. Looked up from germline, CDR1 is MNHEY and CDR2 is SVGEGT. V lost 2 bases and J lost 5, with 9 bases in between. The CDR3 has 13 amino acids.